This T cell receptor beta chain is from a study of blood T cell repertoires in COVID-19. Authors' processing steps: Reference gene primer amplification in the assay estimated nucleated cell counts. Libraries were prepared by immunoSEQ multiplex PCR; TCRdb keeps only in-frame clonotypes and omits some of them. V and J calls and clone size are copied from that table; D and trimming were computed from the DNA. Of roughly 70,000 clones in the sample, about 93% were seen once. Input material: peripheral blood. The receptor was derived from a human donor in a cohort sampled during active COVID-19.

CDR3 protein: CASSEVQDAYYEQYF. The CDR3 nucleotides are TGTGCCAGCAGCGAGGTCCAAGACGCCTACTACGAGCAGTACTTC. The chain employs TRBV3-1 (or the pseudogene TRBV3-2) and TRBJ2-7, with no clear D. The CDR3 sequence is 15 residues long. Germline V gene data show CDR1 as LGHDT and CDR2 as YNNKEL (reference sequence). Trimming removed 5 bases from V and 3 bases from J, with 17 bases in between.